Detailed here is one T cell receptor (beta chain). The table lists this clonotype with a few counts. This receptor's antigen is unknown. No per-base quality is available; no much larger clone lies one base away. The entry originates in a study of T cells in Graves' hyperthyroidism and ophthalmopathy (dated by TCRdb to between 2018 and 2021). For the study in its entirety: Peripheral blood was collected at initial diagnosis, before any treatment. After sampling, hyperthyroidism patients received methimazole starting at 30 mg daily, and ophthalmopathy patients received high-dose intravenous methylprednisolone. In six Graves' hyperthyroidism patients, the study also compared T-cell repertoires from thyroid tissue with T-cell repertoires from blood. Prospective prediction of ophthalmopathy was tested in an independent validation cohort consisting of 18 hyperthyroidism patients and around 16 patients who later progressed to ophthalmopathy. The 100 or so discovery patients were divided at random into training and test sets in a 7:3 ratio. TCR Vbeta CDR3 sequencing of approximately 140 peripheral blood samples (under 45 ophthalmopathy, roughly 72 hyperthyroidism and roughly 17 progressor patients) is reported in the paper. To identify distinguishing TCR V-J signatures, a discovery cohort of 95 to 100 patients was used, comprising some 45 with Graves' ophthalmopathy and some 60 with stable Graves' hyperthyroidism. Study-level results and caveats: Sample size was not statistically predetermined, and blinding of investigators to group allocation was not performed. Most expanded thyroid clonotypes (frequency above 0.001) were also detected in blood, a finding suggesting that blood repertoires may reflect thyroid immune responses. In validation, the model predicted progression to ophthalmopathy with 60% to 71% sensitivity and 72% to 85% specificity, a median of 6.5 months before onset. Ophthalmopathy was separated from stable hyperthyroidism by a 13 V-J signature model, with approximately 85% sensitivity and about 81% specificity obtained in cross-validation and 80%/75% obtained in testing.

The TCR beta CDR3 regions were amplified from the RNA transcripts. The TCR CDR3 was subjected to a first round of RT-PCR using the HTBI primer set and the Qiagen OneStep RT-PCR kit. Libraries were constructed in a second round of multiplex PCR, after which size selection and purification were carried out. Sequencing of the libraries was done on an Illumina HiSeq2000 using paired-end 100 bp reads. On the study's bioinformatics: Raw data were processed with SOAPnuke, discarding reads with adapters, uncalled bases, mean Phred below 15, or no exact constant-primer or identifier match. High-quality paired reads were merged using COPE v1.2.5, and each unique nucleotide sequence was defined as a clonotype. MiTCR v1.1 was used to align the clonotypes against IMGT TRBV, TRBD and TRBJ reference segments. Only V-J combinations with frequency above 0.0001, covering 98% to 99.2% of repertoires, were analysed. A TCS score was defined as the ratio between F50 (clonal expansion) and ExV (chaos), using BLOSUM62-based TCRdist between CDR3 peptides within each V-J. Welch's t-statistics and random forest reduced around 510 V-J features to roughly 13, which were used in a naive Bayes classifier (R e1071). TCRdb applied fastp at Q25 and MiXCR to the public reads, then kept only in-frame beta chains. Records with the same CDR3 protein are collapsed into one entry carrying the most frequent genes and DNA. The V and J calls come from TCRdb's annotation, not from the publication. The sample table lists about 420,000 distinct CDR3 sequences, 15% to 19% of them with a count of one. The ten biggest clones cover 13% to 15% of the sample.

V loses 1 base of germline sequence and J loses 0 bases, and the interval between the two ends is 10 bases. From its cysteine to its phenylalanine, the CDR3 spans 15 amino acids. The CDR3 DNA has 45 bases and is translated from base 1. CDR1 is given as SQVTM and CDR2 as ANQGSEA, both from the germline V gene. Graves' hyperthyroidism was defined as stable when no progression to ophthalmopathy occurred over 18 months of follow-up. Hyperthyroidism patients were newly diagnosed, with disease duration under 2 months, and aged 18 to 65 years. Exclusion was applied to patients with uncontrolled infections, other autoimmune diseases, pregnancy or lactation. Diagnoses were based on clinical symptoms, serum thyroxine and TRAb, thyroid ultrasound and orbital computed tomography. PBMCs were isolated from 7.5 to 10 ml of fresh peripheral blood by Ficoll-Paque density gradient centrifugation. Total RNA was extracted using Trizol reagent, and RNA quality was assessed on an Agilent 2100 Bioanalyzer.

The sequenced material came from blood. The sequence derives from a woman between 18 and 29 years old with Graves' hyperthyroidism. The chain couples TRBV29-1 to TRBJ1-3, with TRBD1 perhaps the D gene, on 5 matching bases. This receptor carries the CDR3 CSVEGRGASGNTIYF. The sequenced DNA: TGCAGCGTTGAAGGGAGGGGCGCCTCTGGAAACACCATATATTTT.